This T cell receptor (beta chain) was documented in a study of neoadjuvant nivolumab and ipilimumab in lung cancer. Study-wide context: Patients got nivolumab 3 mg/kg on days 1, 15 and 29; combination added ipilimumab 1 mg/kg day 1.

Trimming shortened V by 5 bases and J by 5 bases, and 12 bases separated the two germline ends. The germline V gene encodes CDR1 SGHTA and CDR2 FQGNSA. The CDR3 is made up of 13 amino acids. Regarding this clone: The antigen is unknown.

Study outcomes and limitations: Higher pretherapy blood TCR richness went with higher resected-tumor richness. Only two of four nivolumab-treated tumors gained richness and clonality by surgery.

The method was immunoSEQ multiplex PCR; TCRdb's version includes in-frame clones alone and lacks a portion of them. The sample has approximately 23,000 clones, 82% seen once. This TCR was recovered from an adult with non-small cell lung cancer. The genes are TRBV7-2 and TRBJ2-5; no clear D. This sample comprised peripheral blood, obtained before neoadjuvant nivolumab, alone or with ipilimumab. CDR3 sequence: CASSLRRVETQYF. CDR3 sequence (DNA): TGTGCCAGCAGCCTTCGTCGGGTGGAGACCCAGTACTTC.